This T cell receptor (beta chain) was found in a study of CD8+ T cells in alopecia areata. The overall study: It was 6 to 18 months of tofacitinib, and then there were 6 months off drug.

RNA, once extracted, was reverse transcribed into cDNA for use as the sequencing template. TCRdb's copy holds only in-frame clones and misses some; the assay was immunoSEQ multiplex PCR. The repertoire holds more than 95,000 clones, around 60% seen once, with more than 5% in the top ten. Germline CDR1 and CDR2: SGHTA and FQGNSA. V gave up 5 bases and J gave up 11 bases, with 22 bases separating them. CDR3 size: 14 residues. Note on this clone: Antigen unknown.

Study-level results: Any link of baseline CD8+ expansion to response, resting on one nonresponder, remains uncertain. In scalp and blood during tofacitinib, many expanded lesional clones persisted.

Indicated treatment: oral pan-JAK inhibitor, 5-10 mg twice daily. The chain couples TRBV7-2 to TRBJ2-7; D assignment may be TRBD1 or TRBD2 (5 bases each). The material was CD4+ T cells sorted from blood, obtained at week 4, from a patient treated with tofacitinib. The TCR sequence derives from a human donor with alopecia areata. The CDR3 protein is CASSPHGDHLEEYF. CDR3 nucleotide sequence: TGTGCCAGCAGCCCCCACGGGGACCACCTTGAGGAGTACTTC.